The clone carrying this T cell receptor (beta chain) occurred a few times. As yet, its antigen is unknown. The data originate from a study of cytomegalovirus exposure and HLA in healthy donors. Study-wide points: Further analysis was carried out later, and it showed several of the most significant clusters appearing linked to common viral pathogens. In an earlier analysis, in about 530 donors, most V segments appeared productive either ~87% or ~30% of the time. There were some public TCRs occurring in many donors, but most TCR sequences were rare. The investigators catalogued 164 TCR beta chains as cytomegalovirus-associated.

In the PCR, 60 Vbeta and 13 Jbeta primers were used. Produced via immunoSEQ multiplex PCR; TCRdb's table is partial and in-frame only. The sample records 60,000 or so clones, approximately 80% being singletons. Sequencing used PBMCs. This clonotype was obtained from a female donor in good health and CMV-seronegative.

The CDR3 here is CASSSTTSSNEQFF. The CDR3 DNA reads TGTGCCAGCAGTTCGACGACTAGCAGTAATGAGCAGTTCTTC. The chain joins TRBV6-4 to TRBJ2-1; 7 nucleotides line up with TRBD2. CDR1 is MRHNA, CDR2 SNTAGT, per germline. The CDR3 is 14 residues long. V shed 5 bases, J shed 7 bases, and the junction held 8 bases outside the gene matches.